The next 23 T cell receptor beta chains were all read from a single sample in a study of T cells in severe cutaneous drug reactions. Carbamazepine had induced Stevens-Johnson syndrome or toxic epidermal necrolysis in the sequenced donors. Libraries were made by iRepertoire multiplex PCR with TCR subtype-specific primers for bulk and single-cell sequencing. From the multiplex PCR reads, TCRdb lists one entry per CDR3 protein and no DNA. The sample's table shows approximately 20,000 distinct CDR3 sequences. Sequenced sample: PBMCs. The receptors shown here come from a human donor with toxic epidermal necrolysis, a severe cutaneous drug reaction.

This chain uses TRBV5-1 with TRBJ1-2; the TCRdb D gene call, TRBD1, has no DNA to confirm it. From germline, CDR1 is SGHRS and CDR2 YFSETQ. The CDR3 loop spans 16 amino acids. The CDR3 reads CASSPGQGRANYGYTF.

By frequency, this clonotype is medium-sized. The chain links TRBV18 to TRBJ2-1. This CDR3 has 11 amino acids. Germline values: CDR1 KGHSH, CDR2 LQKENI. CDR3: CASSPSIEQFF. Full variable domain (missing parts from reference TRBV18 and TRBJ2-1): NAGVMQNPRHLVRRRGQEARLRCSPMKGHSHVYWYRQLPEEGLKFMVYLQKENIIDESGMPKERFSAEFPKEGPSILRIQQVVRGDSAAYFCASSPSIEQFFGPGTRLTVL.

This chain uses TRBV2 with TRBJ1-2; TCRdb proposes TRBD1, but this gene call is untestable without DNA. The length of the CDR3 is 12 residues. Germline loops: CDR1 SNHLY, CDR2 FYNNEI. CDR3: CASSEQGGGYTF.

The rearrangement uses TRBV25-1 and TRBJ1-1. Germline loops: CDR1 MGHDK, CDR2 SYGVNS. The CDR3 sequence is 16 residues long. The CDR3 loop is CASSDLQGNMNTEAFF.

This chain joins TRBV20-1 and TRBJ2-1; TCRdb gives TRBD1 as the D gene, but with no DNA this cannot be confirmed. The length of the CDR3 is 19 residues. Germline V gives CDR1 DFQATT, CDR2 SNEGSKA (reference sequence). CDR3 residues: CSARDVYSPQTRSYNEQFF.

The genes are TRBV12-3 or TRBV12-4 and TRBJ2-7; TCRdb outputs TRBD2, but without DNA this stays unchecked. CDR3 size: 17 residues. CDR3: CASSLEAGGKVVYEQYF.

The chain carries TRBV30 and TRBJ2-7; TCRdb designates TRBD2, a call that cannot be tested without DNA. Per germline, CDR1 GTSNPN and CDR2 SVGIG (reference sequence). The CDR3 is made up of 13 amino acids. CDR3 residues: CAWVRTGAYEQYF.

The rearrangement joins TRBV24-1 to TRBJ2-1; with no DNA, the TCRdb D assignment of TRBD1 cannot be verified. Germline V gives CDR1 KGHDR, CDR2 SFDVKD. This CDR3 contains 16 residues. The CDR3 sequence is CATSDPGRSSYNEQFF.

This chain links TRBV4-1 with TRBJ2-1; the D call of TRBD2 rests on TCRdb alone, since no DNA is present to check it. Germline-derived CDR1 and CDR2 are MGHRA and YSYEKL. This CDR3 contains 15 residues. The CDR3 loop is CASSQDGLLYNEQFF.

This chain uses TRBV3-1 with TRBJ2-5; TCRdb reports TRBD2, a call that lacks DNA to check it against. The CDR3 covers 16 residues. Germline V gene lookup returns CDR1 LGHDT and CDR2 YNNKEL (reference sequence). CDR3 loop: CASSRIRRTRQETQYF.

Judged by frequency, this clonotype is medium-sized. The CDR3 loop reads CSAEGTSRTGELFF. The chain recombines TRBV29-1 with TRBJ2-2; lacking DNA, the TRBD2 call made by TCRdb goes unchecked. The CDR3 runs 14 residues. Per germline, CDR1 SQVTM and CDR2 ANQGSEA.

V usage is TRBV7-9 and J usage is TRBJ2-3; the D call from TCRdb, TRBD1, cannot be confirmed without DNA. The CDR3 runs 16 residues. Germline V gene lookup returns CDR1 SEHNR and CDR2 FQNEAQ (reference sequence). The chain's CDR3 is CASSYRASTTADTQYF. Combining the CDR3 with reference TRBV7-9 and TRBJ2-3 gives the whole variable domain DTGVSQNPRHKITKRGQNVTFRCDPISEHNRLYWYRQTLGQGPEFLTYFQNEAQLEKSRLLSDRFSAERPKGSFSTLEIQRTEQGDSAMYLCASSYRASTTADTQYFGPGTRLTVL.

The chain couples TRBV27 to TRBJ1-5; the TCRdb D gene call, TRBD1, has no DNA to confirm it. The V gene's germline CDR1 is MNHEY and CDR2 SMNVEV (reference sequence). There are 14 residues in the CDR3. The CDR3 is CASSSGKGVQPQHF.

This rearrangement joins TRBV20-1 to TRBJ2-4. The CDR3 extends over 15 amino acids. Germline loops: CDR1 DFQATT, CDR2 SNEGSKA (reference sequence). The CDR3 region is CSATGPALAKNIQYF.

The chain links TRBV5-4 to TRBJ2-5. CDR3 length: 12 residues. CDR1 SGHNT and CDR2 YYREEE come from the germline V gene (reference sequence). CDR3 amino acids: CASSLDSGTQYF.

The J gene is TRBJ2-7, the V gene TRBV28; checking the TCRdb D call of TRBD1 is not possible without DNA. The length of the CDR3 is 15 residues. Germline V gives CDR1 MDHEN, CDR2 SYDVKM. The CDR3 spells CASSSPWTASYEQYF. The full variable domain, completed using reference TRBV28 and TRBJ2-7, is DVKVTQSSRYLVKRTGEKVFLECVQDMDHENMFWYRQDPGLGLRLIYFSYDVKMKEKGDIPEGYSVSREKKERFSLILESASTNQTSMYLCASSSPWTASYEQYFGPGTRLTVT.

The rearrangement links TRBV28 to TRBJ2-1; TCRdb's D gene call, TRBD1, goes unchecked for lack of DNA. Germline CDR1 is MDHEN and CDR2 is SYDVKM. The CDR3 spans 16 residues. CDR3 sequence: CASSSLEGASYNEQFF.

The chain is built from TRBV7-9 and TRBJ2-7; the TCRdb D gene call, TRBD1, has no DNA to confirm it. The CDR3 is made up of 16 amino acids. Germline CDR1 SEHNR, CDR2 FQNEAQ (reference sequence). This chain's CDR3 is CASSRSRPGESYEQYF.

The rearrangement links TRBV4-3 to TRBJ1-2. The V gene's germline CDR1 is LGHNA and CDR2 YSLEER. The CDR3 runs 14 residues. The CDR3 region is CASSQEAVPVGYTF.

V gene TRBV6-5 combines with J gene TRBJ2-2; the TRBD1 assignment by TCRdb is unverifiable without DNA. CDR3 length: 15 residues. Germline CDR1 and CDR2: MNHEY and SVGAGI. The CDR3 sequence: CASSHTQGATGELFF.

V gene TRBV28 combines with J gene TRBJ2-2; TCRdb's D call, TRBD1, is unchecked because there is no DNA. The CDR3 extends over 16 amino acids. Germline-derived CDR1 and CDR2 are MDHEN and SYDVKM. CDR3 residues: CASSFYGPLNTGELFF.

This chain links TRBV28 with TRBJ1-2. CDR1 is MDHEN and CDR2 is SYDVKM in the germline V gene. The CDR3 is 12 residues long. This CDR3 is CASRFGGSGYTF.

The chain is built from TRBV12-3 or TRBV12-4 and TRBJ2-5. The CDR3 has 11 amino acids. CDR3 protein: CASSSGETQYF.